This T cell receptor (beta chain) was identified during a study of T cell responses to AZD1222 COVID-19 vaccine (dated by TCRdb to about 2021). With regard to the full study: AZD1222 recipients with second doses at about 4 weeks or about 12 weeks were pooled, because spike-specific TCR depth and breadth did not differ between schedules. TCR sequencing was performed for over 230 trial participants, of whom roughly 200 were given two doses of AZD1222 and 26 were given two doses of MenACWY control vaccine. Enrollment into the trials was organized by age into subgroups of 18-55, 56-69 and 70-plus years, and those subgroups contained approximately 160, 26 and 62 TCR-sequenced participants, respectively. Broader findings and caveats from the paper: Conclusions about previously exposed vaccinees are limited, since just five or six AZD1222 recipients were seropositive for SARS-CoV-2 at baseline. Because no day 14 peak-response samples were available, repertoires were characterized only after the peak T cell response. Reportedly, almost half of the unique spike-specific TCRs recognized epitopes lying outside the regions that are mutated in the B.1.351 and B.1.1.7 variants. The whole spike protein was spanned by vaccine-associated CD4 TCRs, and dominant responses were seen in regions 160-218 and 743-854. Most participants were white British and females outnumbered males, and the authors suggested that clonal diversity may have been underestimated. After two AZD1222 doses, spike-specific TCR breadth and depth were significantly higher than at day 0 and than in MenACWY recipients. The 56-69-year group was small, and its depth increase did not reach significance, likely because of low power.

CDR3 length: 12 amino acids, cysteine to phenylalanine. Of the read, only the CDR3 DNA is kept; its 36 bases are in frame from base 1. CDR1 KGHSH and CDR2 LQKENI are derived from the germline V gene. V gives up 7 bases and J gives up 7 bases, and the segment between their germline ends measures 13 bases. A single count supports this clone. The antigen this receptor binds is unknown. Base qualities are not provided; no much larger clone lies one nucleotide away. The CDR3 regions of human TCRbeta chains were subjected to immunosequencing. As for how the authors treated the data: Repertoire TCRs were matched against a reference library of SARS-CoV-2-specific TCRs generated with the MIRA antigen-specificity platform. Breadth meant the fraction of unique TCRs that were SARS-CoV-2-associated, whereas depth meant the fraction of total T cells that were SARS-CoV-2-associated. Using the MIRA data, every spike-specific TCR was mapped to the spike region that the TCR reacted to and assigned to either a CD4 or a CD8 class. Log10-transformed breadth and depth values were compared by one-way ANOVA with Sidak's multiple comparisons tests. Held by TCRdb, this immuneACCESS table contains in-frame sequences only and omits some clones. Under half of the omission traces to an unresolved V gene where checked; the cause of the rest is unknown. Clone size and V and J calls were adopted from that table, with D and trimming inferred from the DNA. This sample lists roughly 96,000 clones; 90% were detected once. Of the sample, about 25% falls within the top ten clones.

This sample's time point label indicates: baseline before first vaccination. The vaccinee samples were drawn from two UK trials, COV001 and COV002, one of which was a single-blind randomized controlled phase 2/3 trial testing AZD1222 (ChAdOx1 nCoV-19) in healthy adults. Trial participant PBMC samples were collected at day 0 and day 28 after the second dose for TCRbeta chain sequencing. Sequences were derived from peripheral blood, sampled on day 0 of AZD1222 vaccination. The clonotype was recovered from an adult in good health. The rearranged segments are TRBV18 and TRBJ2-5; the D gene is not confidently resolved. The DNA reads TGTGCCAGCTTACAAGATTCAGGGACCCAGTACTTC. It translates as CASLQDSGTQYF.